This T cell receptor beta chain was captured in a study of cytomegalovirus exposure and HLA in healthy donors. This clone was found once. What it binds is not known. The PCR used 60 Vbeta and 13 Jbeta primers. Measured with immunoSEQ multiplex PCR; TCRdb has only the in-frame clones, and not every one. The table shows under 250,000 clones, with roughly 88% occurring only once. V was clipped by 5 bases and J by 7 bases, with 14 bases between them. CDR3 length: 13 residues. The germline V gene encodes CDR1 MGHDK and CDR2 SYGVNS. Findings of the study overall: CMV serostatus stood as the only immune exposure information on hand. Specific recognition of CMV antigens was confirmed in vitro for a few chains (all CMV-associated).

The chain has TRBV25-1 and TRBJ1-2, with D possibly TRBD1 on 6 matching bases. Input material: PBMCs. This receptor was taken from a boy aged 2-9 years in good health and CMV-seronegative. The CDR3, as DNA: TGTGCCAGCAGTCGACAGGAGAGAGGTGGCTACACCTTC. Encoded protein: CASSRQERGGYTF.